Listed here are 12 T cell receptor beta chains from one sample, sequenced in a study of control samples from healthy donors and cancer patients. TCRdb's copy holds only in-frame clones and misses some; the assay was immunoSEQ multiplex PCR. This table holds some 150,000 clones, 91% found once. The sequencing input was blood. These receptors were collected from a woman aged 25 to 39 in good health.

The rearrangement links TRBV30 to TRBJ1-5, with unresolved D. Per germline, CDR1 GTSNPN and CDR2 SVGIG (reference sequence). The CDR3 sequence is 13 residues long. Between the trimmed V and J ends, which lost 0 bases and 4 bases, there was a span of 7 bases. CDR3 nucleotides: TGTGCCTGGAGTGTGCTTGAAAATCAGCCCCAGCATTTT. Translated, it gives CAWSVLENQPQHF.

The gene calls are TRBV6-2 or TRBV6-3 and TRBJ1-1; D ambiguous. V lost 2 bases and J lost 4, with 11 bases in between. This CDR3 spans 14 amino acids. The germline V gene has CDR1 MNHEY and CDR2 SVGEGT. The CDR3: CASSYEGRFTEAFF. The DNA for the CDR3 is TGTGCCAGCAGTTACGAGGGCAGGTTCACTGAAGCTTTCTTT.

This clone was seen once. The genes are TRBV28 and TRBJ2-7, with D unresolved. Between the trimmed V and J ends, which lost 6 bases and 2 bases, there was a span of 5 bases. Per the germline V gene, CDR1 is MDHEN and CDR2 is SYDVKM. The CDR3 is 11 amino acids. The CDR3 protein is CASRGTYEQYF. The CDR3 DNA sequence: TGTGCCAGCAGGGGCACCTACGAGCAGTACTTC.

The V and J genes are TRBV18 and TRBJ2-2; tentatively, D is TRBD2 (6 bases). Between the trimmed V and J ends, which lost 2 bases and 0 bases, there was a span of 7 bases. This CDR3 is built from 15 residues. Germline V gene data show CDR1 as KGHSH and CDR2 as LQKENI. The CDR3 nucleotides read TGTGCCAGCTCACCAGGGGGGACGAACACCGGGGAGCTGTTTTTT. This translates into CASSPGGTNTGELFF.

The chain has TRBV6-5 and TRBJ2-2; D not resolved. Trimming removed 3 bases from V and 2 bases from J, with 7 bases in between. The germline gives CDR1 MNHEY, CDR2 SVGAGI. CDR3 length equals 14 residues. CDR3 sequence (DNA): TGTGCCAGCAGTTATGGGGTCAACACCGGGGAGCTGTTTTTT. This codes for CASSYGVNTGELFF.

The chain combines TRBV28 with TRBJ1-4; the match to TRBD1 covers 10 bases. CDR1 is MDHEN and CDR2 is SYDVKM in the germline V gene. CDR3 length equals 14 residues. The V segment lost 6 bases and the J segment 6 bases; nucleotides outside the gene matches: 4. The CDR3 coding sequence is TGTGCCAGCAGCGACAGGGGGCGGGATGAAAAACTGTTTTTT. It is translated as CASSDRGRDEKLFF.

CDR3 in amino acids: CASSESANEAFF. Here the CDR3 DNA reads TGCGCCAGCAGTGAGTCCGCGAATGAAGCTTTCTTT. V usage is TRBV10-2 and J usage is TRBJ1-1; D is unclear. V was trimmed by 0 bases and J by 7 bases, leaving 6 bases between them. Germline-derived CDR1 and CDR2 are WSHSY and SAAADI. This CDR3 comprises 12 residues.

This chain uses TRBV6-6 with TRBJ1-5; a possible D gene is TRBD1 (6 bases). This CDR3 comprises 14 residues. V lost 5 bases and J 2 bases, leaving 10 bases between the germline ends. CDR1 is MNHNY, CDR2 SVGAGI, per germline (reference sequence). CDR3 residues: CASSPNRGNQPQHF. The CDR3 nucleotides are TGTGCCAGCAGTCCGAACAGGGGCAATCAGCCCCAGCATTTT.

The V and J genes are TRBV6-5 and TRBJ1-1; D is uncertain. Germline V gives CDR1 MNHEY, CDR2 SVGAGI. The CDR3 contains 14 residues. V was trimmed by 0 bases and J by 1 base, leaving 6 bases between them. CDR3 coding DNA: TGTGCCAGCAGTTACTCGAGGAGGAACACTGAAGCTTTCTTT. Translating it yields CASSYSRRNTEAFF.

The CDR3 coding sequence is TGCGCCAGCAGGGCTCAGGGACTAGCTGTCACCGGGGAGCTGTTTTTT. The encoded protein is CASRAQGLAVTGELFF. The chain recombines TRBV5-1 with TRBJ2-2; TRBD2 aligns across 9 bases. Germline CDR1 reads SGHRS; CDR2 reads YFSETQ. The CDR3 loop spans 16 amino acids. V trimming: 5 bases; J trimming: 4 bases; junction bases outside the gene matches: 9.

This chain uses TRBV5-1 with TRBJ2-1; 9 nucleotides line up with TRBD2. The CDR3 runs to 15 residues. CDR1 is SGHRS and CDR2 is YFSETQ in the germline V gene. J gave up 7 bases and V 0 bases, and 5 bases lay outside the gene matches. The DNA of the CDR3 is TGCGCCAGCAGCTTGGGGGCTAGCGGGACTAATGAGCAGTTCTTC. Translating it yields CASSLGASGTNEQFF. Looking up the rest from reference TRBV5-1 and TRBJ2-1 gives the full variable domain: KAGVTQTPRYLIKTRGQQVTLSCSPISGHRSVSWYQQTPGQGLQFLFEYFSETQRNKGNFPGRFSGRQFSNSRSEMNVSTLELGDSALYLCASSLGASGTNEQFFGPGTRLTVL.

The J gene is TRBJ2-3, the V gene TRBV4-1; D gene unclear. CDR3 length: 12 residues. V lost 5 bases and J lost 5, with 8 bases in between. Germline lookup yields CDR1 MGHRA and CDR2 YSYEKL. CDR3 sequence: CASSNSVDTQYF. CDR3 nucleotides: TGCGCCAGCAGCAACAGCGTAGATACGCAGTATTTT.